This T cell receptor beta chain was obtained from a study of cytomegalovirus exposure and HLA in healthy donors. Among the donors, all were healthy bone marrow donors. PCR was performed using 60 Vbeta and 13 Jbeta primers. Sequenced by immunoSEQ multiplex PCR; TCRdb stores in-frame clones only, minus some. Here the sample spans about 150,000 clones, 65% to 80% being singletons. Findings and caveats of the study: Reportedly, HLA-A and HLA-B alleles of most subjects were accurately predicted from TCR beta.

About this clone itself: The antigen remains unidentified.

The J segment lost 5 bases and the V segment lost 0 bases, leaving 5 bases of the junction unmatched. The CDR3 loop spans 15 amino acids. Germline-derived CDR1 and CDR2 are SGHRS and YFSETQ. The chain joins TRBV5-1 to TRBJ2-7; 10 bases align to TRBD1. The sequenced sample was PBMCs. This TCR derives from a woman between 35 and 50 years old in good health and CMV-seronegative. The CDR3 protein is CASSLGTGGTNEQYF. CDR3 DNA: TGCGCCAGCAGCTTGGGGACAGGGGGGACTAACGAGCAGTACTTC.